The 14 T cell receptor beta chains given below trace back to one sample, sequenced in a study of blood T cell dynamics during melanoma immunotherapy. The time point: week 3, after first cycle of checkpoint inhibitor. TCRdb's table, derived via immunoSEQ multiplex PCR, lists solely in-frame clones and lacks some. The table includes approximately 15,000 clones, 86% detected once. This sample comprised blood, obtained from a patient treated with checkpoint blockade. These receptors originate from a human donor with melanoma.

This clone was counted only a few times. The rearrangement uses TRBV11-3 and TRBJ1-2; D remains ambiguous. Trimming removed 0 bases from V and 8 bases from J, with 10 bases in between. Germline CDR1 SGHNT, CDR2 YENEEA. CDR3 length equals 13 residues. The chain's CDR3 is CASSLEGMRGYTF. The DNA for the CDR3 is TGTGCCAGCAGCTTAGAAGGAATGCGGGGCTACACCTTC. The full variable domain, rest sourced from reference TRBV11-3 and TRBJ1-2, is EAGVVQSPRYKIIEKKQPVAFWCNPISGHNTLYWYLQNLGQGPELLIRYENEEAVDDSQLPKDRFSAERLKGVDSTLKIQPAELGDSAVYLCASSLEGMRGYTFGSGTRLTVV.

The gene calls are TRBV14 and TRBJ2-1, with 12 bases lining up with TRBD2. The CDR3 covers 18 residues. Germline CDR1 reads SGHDN; CDR2 reads FVKESK. V lost 5 bases, J lost 1 base, and 9 bases stayed unmatched. The CDR3 sequence: CASSGEGGLAGSYNEQFF. The CDR3 region has the DNA TGTGCCAGCAGCGGGGAAGGGGGACTAGCGGGTTCCTACAATGAGCAGTTCTTC.

The CDR3 loop reads CAWSVPSGSRNEQFF. CDR3 nucleotides: TGTGCCTGGAGTGTACCCAGCGGGAGCAGGAATGAGCAGTTCTTC. The chain recombines TRBV30 with TRBJ2-1; 8 bases are shared with TRBD2. This CDR3 region has 15 residues. V shed 0 bases, J shed 7 bases, and the junction held 8 bases outside the gene matches. Germline CDR1 and CDR2: GTSNPN and SVGIG (reference sequence).

This chain links TRBV30 with TRBJ1-6; no firm D call. The CDR3 contains 13 residues. Trimming pared 3 bases from V and 5 bases from J, leaving 8 bases between. In germline, CDR1 is GTSNPN, CDR2 SVGIG (reference sequence). The CDR3 loop is CAWRGQDNSPLHF. The CDR3 DNA reads TGTGCCTGGAGGGGCCAGGATAATTCACCCCTCCACTTT.

Only one count was recorded for this clone. This rearrangement joins TRBV11-3 to TRBJ2-1, with D maybe TRBD1 (5 bases). The CDR3 consists of 15 residues. Germline-derived CDR1 and CDR2 are SGHNT and YENEEA. The V and J ends lost 3 bases and 3 bases respectively, with 12 bases between them. The CDR3 protein is CASSFSTGLYNEQFF. Here the CDR3 DNA reads TGTGCCAGCAGCTTTTCCACAGGCCTCTACAATGAGCAGTTCTTC.

The chain combines TRBV7-8 with TRBJ2-1; D unclear. This CDR3 contains 14 residues. V lost 5 bases and J lost 7, with 15 bases in between. The germline V gene encodes CDR1 SGHVS and CDR2 FQNEAQ. The DNA of the CDR3 is TGTGCCAGCAGCCCTCGGTCGAGTAGGAATGAGCAGTTCTTC. Residues: CASSPRSSRNEQFF.

J is TRBJ2-7 and V is TRBV27, with TRBD2 identical over 12 bases. V dropped 5 bases and J dropped 3; count of bases not matched to a gene: 5. From germline, CDR1 is MNHEY and CDR2 SMNVEV (reference sequence). This CDR3 comprises 15 residues. DNA of the CDR3: TGTGCCAGCAGTGGTCTAGCGGGAGGGATCTACGAGCAGTACTTC. This encodes CASSGLAGGIYEQYF.

V gene TRBV13 combines with J gene TRBJ2-3, with D uncertain. The germline V gene has CDR1 PRHDT and CDR2 FYEKMQ (reference sequence). The CDR3 has 13 amino acids. The V and J ends lost 0 bases and 2 bases respectively, with 3 bases between them. The DNA of the CDR3 is TGTGCCAGCAGCTTAGGCCTCACAGATACGCAGTATTTT. This gives the protein CASSLGLTDTQYF. The full variable domain, with the rest looked up from reference TRBV13 and TRBJ2-3, is AAGVIQSPRHLIKEKRETATLKCYPIPRHDTVYWYQQGPGQDPQFLISFYEKMQSDKGSIPDRFSAQQFSDYHSELNMSSLELGDSALYFCASSLGLTDTQYFGPGTRLTVL.

The chain combines TRBV9 with TRBJ2-1; D might be TRBD2 (6 bases). The CDR3 spans 15 residues. With 4 bases removed from V and 4 bases from J, the gap between germline ends came to 15 bases. Looked up from germline, CDR1 is SGDLS and CDR2 is YYNGEE. CDR3 coding DNA: TGTGCCAGCAGCCCCACAGGAGGGCCATACAATGAGCAGTTCTTC. Translated, it gives CASSPTGGPYNEQFF.

The V and J genes are TRBV30 and TRBJ1-2, with a possible D match to TRBD1 (5 bases). V dropped 4 bases and J dropped 7 bases, with 16 bases sitting between them. Germline-derived CDR1 and CDR2 are GTSNPN and SVGIG (reference sequence). CDR3 size: 13 residues. The CDR3 reads CAWTLREGTGYTF. The CDR3 DNA reads TGTGCCTGGACCCTACGGGAGGGGACTGGCTACACCTTC.

This clone appeared a single time. The chain joins TRBV9 to TRBJ1-5; no reliable D call. The CDR3 has 16 residues. Germline V lookup: CDR1 SGDLS, CDR2 YYNGEE. V lost 0 bases and J 1 base, leaving 11 bases between the germline ends. For the CDR3, the DNA is TGTGCCAGCAGCGTAGGGGGAGGGAGCAGCAATCAGCCCCAGCATTTT. This sequence encodes CASSVGGGSSNQPQHF.

The CDR3 DNA sequence: TGTGCCAGCAGTGAACCACACAGGGGAGACACCGGGGAGCTGTTTTTT. This codes for CASSEPHRGDTGELFF. The rearrangement uses TRBV25-1 and TRBJ2-2; 7 nucleotides agree with TRBD1. Germline assignment: CDR1 MGHDK and CDR2 SYGVNS. Trimming removed 2 bases from V and 3 bases from J; junction bases left unmatched: 6. This CDR3 is 16 amino acids long.

V is TRBV6-5 and J is TRBJ1-2; 7 bases are shared with TRBD1. With 4 bases clipped from V and 7 bases from J, the junction kept 6 bases outside the gene matches. Germline loops: CDR1 MNHEY, CDR2 SVGAGI. This CDR3 has 13 amino acids. The CDR3 is CASSLPTGAGYTF. The CDR3 DNA sequence: TGTGCCAGCAGTTTACCTACAGGGGCTGGCTACACCTTC.

The CDR3 sequence: CASSPGPGGPTEAFF. In DNA form, the CDR3 reads TGTGCCAGCAGCCCCGGTCCAGGGGGCCCCACTGAAGCTTTCTTT. The rearrangement links TRBV7-8 to TRBJ1-1; 8 bases map to TRBD1. CDR1 and CDR2 from the germline V gene are SGHVS and FQNEAQ. This CDR3 spans 15 amino acids. With 5 bases clipped from V and 4 bases from J, the junction kept 9 bases outside the gene matches.